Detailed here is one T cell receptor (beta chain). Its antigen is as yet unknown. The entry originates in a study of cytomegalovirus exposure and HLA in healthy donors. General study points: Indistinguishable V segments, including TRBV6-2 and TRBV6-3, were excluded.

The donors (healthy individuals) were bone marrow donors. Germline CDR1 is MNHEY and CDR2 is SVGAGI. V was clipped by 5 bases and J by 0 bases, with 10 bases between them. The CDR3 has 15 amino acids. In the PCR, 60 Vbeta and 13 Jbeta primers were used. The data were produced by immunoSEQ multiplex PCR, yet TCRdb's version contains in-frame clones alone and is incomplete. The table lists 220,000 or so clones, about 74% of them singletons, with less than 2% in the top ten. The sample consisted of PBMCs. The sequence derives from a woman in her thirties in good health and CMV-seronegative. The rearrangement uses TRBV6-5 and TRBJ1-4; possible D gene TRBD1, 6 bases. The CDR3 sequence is CASSGWTATNEKLFF. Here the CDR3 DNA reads TGTGCCAGCAGTGGGTGGACAGCAACTAATGAAAAACTGTTTTTT.